This TCR beta chain was recorded in a study of blood T cell repertoires in COVID-19. Study details: Samples came from the United States, Italy and Spain, spanning acute and convalescent COVID-19.

A few counts support this clone. In the authors' methods: Amplification of reference gene primers provided the estimated nucleated cell counts. TCRdb's table, derived via immunoSEQ multiplex PCR, lists solely in-frame clones and lacks some. That table furnishes V, J and clone size, whereas the DNA furnished D and trimming. The repertoire consists of about 18,000 clones, with approximately 90% occurring once and the leading ten covering around 17%. Germline CDR1 reads SEHNR; CDR2 reads FQNEAQ (reference sequence). The CDR3 is 13 amino acids. Trimming pared 4 bases from V and 4 bases from J, leaving 11 bases between.

This receptor was identified in a man aged 50 or older with active COVID-19. Sequencing was done on a sample of peripheral blood. The gene calls are TRBV7-9 and TRBJ2-7; no firm D call. In DNA form, the CDR3 reads TGTGCCAGCAGCTACAGTACTGTATACGAGCAGTACTTC. Protein sequence: CASSYSTVYEQYF.